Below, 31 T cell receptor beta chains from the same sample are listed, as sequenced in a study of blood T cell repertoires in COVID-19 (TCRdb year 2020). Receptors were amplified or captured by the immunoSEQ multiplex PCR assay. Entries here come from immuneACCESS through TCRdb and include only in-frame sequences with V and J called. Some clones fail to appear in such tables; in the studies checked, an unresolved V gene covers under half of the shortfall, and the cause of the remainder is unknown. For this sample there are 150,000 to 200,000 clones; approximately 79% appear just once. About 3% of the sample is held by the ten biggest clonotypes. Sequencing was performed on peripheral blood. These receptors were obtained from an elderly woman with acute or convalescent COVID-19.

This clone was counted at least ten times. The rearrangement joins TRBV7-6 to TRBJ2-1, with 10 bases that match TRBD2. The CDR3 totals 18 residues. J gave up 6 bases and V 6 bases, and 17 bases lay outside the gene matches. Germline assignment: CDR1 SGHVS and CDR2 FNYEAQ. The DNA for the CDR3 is TGTGCCAGCAGTTCCGGGACTAGCGTCGGAGGTGTAAGCAATGAGCAGTTCTTC. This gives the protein CASSSGTSVGGVSNEQFF.

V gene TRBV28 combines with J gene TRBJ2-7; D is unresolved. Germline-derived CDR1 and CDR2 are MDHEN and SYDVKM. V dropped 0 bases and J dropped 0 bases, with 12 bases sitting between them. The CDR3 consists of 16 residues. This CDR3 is CASSLWSSRSSYEQYF. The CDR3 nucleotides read TGTGCCAGCAGTTTATGGTCGTCTAGGAGCTCCTACGAGCAGTACTTC.

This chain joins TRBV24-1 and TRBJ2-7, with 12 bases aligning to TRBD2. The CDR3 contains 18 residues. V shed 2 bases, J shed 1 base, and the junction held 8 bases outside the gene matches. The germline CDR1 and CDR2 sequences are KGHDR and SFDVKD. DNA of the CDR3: TGTGCCACCAGTGATTCTCTAGCGGGAGGGCCCTCTTCCTACGAGCAGTACTTC. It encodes CATSDSLAGGPSSYEQYF.

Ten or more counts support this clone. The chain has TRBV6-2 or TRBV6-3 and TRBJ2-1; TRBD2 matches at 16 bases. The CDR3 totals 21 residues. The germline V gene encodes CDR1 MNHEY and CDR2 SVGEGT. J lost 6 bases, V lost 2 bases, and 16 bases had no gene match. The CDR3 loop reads CASSYRTGLAGGPVGTNEQFF. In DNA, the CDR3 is TGTGCCAGCAGTTACCGTACGGGACTAGCGGGAGGGCCAGTAGGGACCAATGAGCAGTTCTTC.

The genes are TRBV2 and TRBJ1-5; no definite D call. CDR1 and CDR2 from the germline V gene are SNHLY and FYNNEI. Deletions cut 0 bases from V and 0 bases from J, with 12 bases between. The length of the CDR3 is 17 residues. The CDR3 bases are TGTGCCAGCAGTGAAGCGCTTCGCGGGGATAGCAATCAGCCCCAGCATTTT. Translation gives CASSEALRGDSNQPQHF.

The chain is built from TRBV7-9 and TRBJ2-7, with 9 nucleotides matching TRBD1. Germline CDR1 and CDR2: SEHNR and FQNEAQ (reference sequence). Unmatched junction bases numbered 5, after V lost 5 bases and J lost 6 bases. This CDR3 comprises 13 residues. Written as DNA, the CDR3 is TGTGCCAGCAGCCGACAGGGGGAGGTCGAGCAGTACTTC. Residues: CASSRQGEVEQYF.

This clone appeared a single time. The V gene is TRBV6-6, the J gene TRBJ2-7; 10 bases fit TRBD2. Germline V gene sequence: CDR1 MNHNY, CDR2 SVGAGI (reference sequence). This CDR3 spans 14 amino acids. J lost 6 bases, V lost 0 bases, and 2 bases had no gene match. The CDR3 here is CASSYSRLAGEQYF. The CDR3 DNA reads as TGTGCCAGCAGTTACTCGAGACTAGCGGGCGAGCAGTACTTC.

The CDR3 region is CASSLGVWTGTTEAFF. CDR3 coding DNA: TGTGCCAGCAGTTTGGGTGTGTGGACAGGGACCACTGAAGCTTTCTTT. The rearrangement uses TRBV28 and TRBJ1-1; TRBD1 matches at 8 bases. Per the germline V gene, CDR1 is MDHEN and CDR2 is SYDVKM. This CDR3 region has 16 residues. V lost 3 bases, J lost 4 bases, and 10 bases stayed unmatched.

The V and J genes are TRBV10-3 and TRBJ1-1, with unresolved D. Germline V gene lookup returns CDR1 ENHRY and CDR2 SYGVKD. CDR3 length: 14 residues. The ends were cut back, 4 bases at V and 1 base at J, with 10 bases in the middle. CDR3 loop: CAISVEGSNTEAFF. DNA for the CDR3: TGTGCCATCAGTGTAGAGGGATCGAACACTGAAGCTTTCTTT.

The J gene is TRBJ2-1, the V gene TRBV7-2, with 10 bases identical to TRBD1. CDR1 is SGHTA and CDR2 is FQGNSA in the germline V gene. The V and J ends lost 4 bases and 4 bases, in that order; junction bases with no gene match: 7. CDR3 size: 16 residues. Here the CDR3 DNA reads TGTGCCAGCAGCTGGGACCCGGGACAGGGGTACAATGAGCAGTTCTTC. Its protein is CASSWDPGQGYNEQFF.

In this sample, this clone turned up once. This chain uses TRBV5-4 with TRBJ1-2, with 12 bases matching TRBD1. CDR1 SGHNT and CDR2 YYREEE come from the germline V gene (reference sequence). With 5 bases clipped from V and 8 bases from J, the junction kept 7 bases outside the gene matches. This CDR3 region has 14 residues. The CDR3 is CASSHRDRGLGYTF. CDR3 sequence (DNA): TGTGCCAGCAGTCATAGGGACAGGGGGCTCGGCTACACCTTC.

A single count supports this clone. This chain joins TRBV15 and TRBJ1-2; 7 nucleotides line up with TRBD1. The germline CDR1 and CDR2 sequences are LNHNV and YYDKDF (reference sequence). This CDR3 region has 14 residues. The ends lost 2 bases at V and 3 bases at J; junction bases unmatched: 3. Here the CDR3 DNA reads TGTGCCACCAGCAGACGACAGGGTGACTATGGCTACACCTTC. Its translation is CATSRRQGDYGYTF.

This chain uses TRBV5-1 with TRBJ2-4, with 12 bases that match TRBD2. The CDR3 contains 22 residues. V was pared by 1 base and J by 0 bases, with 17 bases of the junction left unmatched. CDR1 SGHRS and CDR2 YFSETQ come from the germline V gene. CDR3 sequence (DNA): TGCGCCAGCAGCTTGTTCCCCAGCAGACTAGCGGGAGCAATAGTAGCCAAAAACATTCAGTACTTC. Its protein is CASSLFPSRLAGAIVAKNIQYF.

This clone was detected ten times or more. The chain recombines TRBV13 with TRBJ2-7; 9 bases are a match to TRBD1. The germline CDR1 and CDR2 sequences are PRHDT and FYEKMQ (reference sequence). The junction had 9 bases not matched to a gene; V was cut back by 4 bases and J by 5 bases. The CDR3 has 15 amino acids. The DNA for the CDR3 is TGTGCCAGCAGCTCACCCCGGGACAGGGACCACGAGCAGTACTTC. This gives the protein CASSSPRDRDHEQYF.

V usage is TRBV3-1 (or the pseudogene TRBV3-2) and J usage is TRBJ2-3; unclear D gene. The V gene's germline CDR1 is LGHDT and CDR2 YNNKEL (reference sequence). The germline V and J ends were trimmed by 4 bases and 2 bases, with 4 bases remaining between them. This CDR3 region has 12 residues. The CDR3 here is CASSLHTDTQYF. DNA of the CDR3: TGTGCCAGCAGCCTACACACAGATACGCAGTATTTT.

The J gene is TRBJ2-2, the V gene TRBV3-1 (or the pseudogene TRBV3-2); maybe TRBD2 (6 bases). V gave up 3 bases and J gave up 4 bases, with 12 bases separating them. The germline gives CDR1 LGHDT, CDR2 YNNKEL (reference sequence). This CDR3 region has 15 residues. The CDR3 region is CASSHRGRSTGELFF. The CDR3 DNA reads TGTGCCAGCAGCCACAGAGGGAGGAGCACCGGGGAGCTGTTTTTT.

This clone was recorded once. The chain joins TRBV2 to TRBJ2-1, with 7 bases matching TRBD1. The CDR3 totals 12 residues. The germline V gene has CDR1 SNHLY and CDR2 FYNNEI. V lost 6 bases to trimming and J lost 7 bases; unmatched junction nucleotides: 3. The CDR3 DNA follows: TGTGCCAGCAGGGCAGGGGGTAATGAGCAGTTCTTC. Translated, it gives CASRAGGNEQFF.

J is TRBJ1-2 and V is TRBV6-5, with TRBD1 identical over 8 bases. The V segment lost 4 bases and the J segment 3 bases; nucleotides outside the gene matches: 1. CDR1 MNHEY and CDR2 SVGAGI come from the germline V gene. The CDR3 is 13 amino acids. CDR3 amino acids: CASSLDRDYGYTF. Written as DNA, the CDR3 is TGTGCCAGCAGTTTGGACAGGGACTATGGCTACACCTTC.

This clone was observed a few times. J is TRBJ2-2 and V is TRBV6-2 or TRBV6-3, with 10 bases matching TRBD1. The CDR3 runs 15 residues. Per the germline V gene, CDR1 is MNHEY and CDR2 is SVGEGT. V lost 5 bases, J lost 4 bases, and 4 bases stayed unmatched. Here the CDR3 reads CASSMGQGFTGELFF. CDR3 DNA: TGTGCCAGCAGTATGGGACAGGGGTTCACCGGGGAGCTGTTTTTT.

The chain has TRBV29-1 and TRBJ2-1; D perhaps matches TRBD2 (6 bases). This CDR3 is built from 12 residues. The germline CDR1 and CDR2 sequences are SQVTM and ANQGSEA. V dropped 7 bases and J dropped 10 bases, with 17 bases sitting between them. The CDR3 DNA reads TGCAGCGCCGACGTTCGGGGGACCGAGCAGTTCTTC. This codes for CSADVRGTEQFF.

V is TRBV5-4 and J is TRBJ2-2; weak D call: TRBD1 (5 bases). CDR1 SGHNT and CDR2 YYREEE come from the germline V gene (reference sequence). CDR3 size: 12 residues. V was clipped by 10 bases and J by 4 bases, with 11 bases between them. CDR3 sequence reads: CAYSQGTGELFF. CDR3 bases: TGTGCCTACTCCCAGGGCACCGGGGAGCTGTTTTTT. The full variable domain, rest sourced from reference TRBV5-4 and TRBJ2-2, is ETGVTQSPTHLIKTRGQQVTLRCSSQSGHNTVSWYQQALGQGPQFIFQYYREEENGRGNFPPRFSGLQFPNYSSELNVNALELDDSALYLCAYSQGTGELFFGEGSRLTVL.

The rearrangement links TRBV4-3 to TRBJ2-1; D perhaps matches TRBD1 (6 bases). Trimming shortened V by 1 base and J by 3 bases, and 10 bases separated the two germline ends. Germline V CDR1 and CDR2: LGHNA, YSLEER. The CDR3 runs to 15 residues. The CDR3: CASSQGQDLYNEQFF. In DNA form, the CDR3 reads TGCGCCAGCAGCCAAGGACAGGACCTCTACAATGAGCAGTTCTTC.

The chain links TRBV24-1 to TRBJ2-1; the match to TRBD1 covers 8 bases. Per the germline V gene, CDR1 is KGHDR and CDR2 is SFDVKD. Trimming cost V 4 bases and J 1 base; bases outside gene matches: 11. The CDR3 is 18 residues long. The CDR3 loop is CATSEEDRESISYNEQFF. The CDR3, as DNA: TGTGCCACCAGTGAGGAGGACAGGGAATCAATATCCTACAATGAGCAGTTCTTC.

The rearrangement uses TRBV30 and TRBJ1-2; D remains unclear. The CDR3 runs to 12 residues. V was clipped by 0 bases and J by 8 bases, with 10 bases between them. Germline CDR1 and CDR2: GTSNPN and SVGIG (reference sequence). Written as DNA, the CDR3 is TGTGCCTGGAGTGTGTGGGGAGGGGGCTACACCTTC. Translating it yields CAWSVWGGGYTF.

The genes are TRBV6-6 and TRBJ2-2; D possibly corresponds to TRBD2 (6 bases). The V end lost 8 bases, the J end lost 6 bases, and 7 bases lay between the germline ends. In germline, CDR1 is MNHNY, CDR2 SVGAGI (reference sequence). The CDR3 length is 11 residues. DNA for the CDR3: TGTGCCAGCGGAGGGCCCGGGGAGCTGTTTTTT. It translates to CASGGPGELFF.

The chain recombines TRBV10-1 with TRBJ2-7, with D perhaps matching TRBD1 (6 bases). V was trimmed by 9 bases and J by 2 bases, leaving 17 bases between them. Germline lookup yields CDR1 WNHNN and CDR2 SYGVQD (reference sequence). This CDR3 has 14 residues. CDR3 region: CASQDSLNAYEQYF. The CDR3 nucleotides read TGCGCCAGTCAGGACAGCCTAAATGCCTACGAGCAGTACTTC.

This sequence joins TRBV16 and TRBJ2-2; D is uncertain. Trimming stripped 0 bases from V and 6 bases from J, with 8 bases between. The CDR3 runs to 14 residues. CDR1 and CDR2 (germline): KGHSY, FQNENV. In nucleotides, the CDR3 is TGTGCCAGCAGCCAATCGGCCCAAGCCGGGGAGCTGTTTTTT. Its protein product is CASSQSAQAGELFF. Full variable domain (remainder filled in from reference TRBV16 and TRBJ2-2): GEEVAQTPKHLVRGEGQKAKLYCAPIKGHSYVFWYQQVLKNEFKFLISFQNENVFDETGMPKERFSAKCLPNSPCSLEIQATKLEDSAVYFCASSQSAQAGELFFGEGSRLTVL.

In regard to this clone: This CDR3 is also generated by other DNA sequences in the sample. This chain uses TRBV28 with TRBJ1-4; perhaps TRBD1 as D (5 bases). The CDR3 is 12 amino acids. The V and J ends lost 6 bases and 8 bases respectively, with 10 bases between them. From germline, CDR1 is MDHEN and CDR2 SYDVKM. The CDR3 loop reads CASRQRGEKLFF. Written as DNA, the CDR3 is TGTGCCAGCAGACAAAGGGGAGAAAAACTGTTTTTT.

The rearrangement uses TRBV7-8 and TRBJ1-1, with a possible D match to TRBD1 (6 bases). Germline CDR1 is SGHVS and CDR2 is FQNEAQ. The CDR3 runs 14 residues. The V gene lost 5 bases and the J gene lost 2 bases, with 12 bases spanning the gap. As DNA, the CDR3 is TGTGCCAGCAGCACAGGGAATCCAAACACTGAAGCTTTCTTT. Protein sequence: CASSTGNPNTEAFF.

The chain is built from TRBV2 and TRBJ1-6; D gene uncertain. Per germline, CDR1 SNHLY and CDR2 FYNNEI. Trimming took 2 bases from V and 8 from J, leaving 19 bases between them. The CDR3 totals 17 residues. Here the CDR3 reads CASSEFGRGLADSPLHF. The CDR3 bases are TGTGCCAGCAGTGAATTCGGTAGAGGGTTGGCGGATTCACCCCTCCACTTT.

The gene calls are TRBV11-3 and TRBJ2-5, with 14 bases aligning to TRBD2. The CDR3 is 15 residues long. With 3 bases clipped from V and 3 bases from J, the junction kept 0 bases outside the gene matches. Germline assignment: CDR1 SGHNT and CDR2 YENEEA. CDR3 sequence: CASSLGLAGEETQYF. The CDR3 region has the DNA TGTGCCAGCAGCTTGGGACTAGCGGGAGAAGAGACCCAGTACTTC. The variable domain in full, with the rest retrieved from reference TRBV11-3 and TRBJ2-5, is EAGVVQSPRYKIIEKKQPVAFWCNPISGHNTLYWYLQNLGQGPELLIRYENEEAVDDSQLPKDRFSAERLKGVDSTLKIQPAELGDSAVYLCASSLGLAGEETQYFGPGTRLLVL.